This record concerns one T cell receptor beta chain sequence. What this receptor recognizes is not known. It has no much larger one-base neighbor in the sample; base qualities were not kept. The data derive from a study of identical twins (dated by TCRdb to about 2016). Looking at the study overall: The study deep-sequenced TCR alpha and beta repertoires from monozygotic twins, unrelated adults of various ages and cord blood to test whether fetal clonotypes persist. Replicate twin experiments were performed at different times using different library preparation protocols to rule out contamination.

Paper-wide results and their limitations: A weaker excess of twin sharing was found in beta out-of-frame sequences because the signal-to-noise ratio was lowered by fewer shared sequences. Fewer insertions were carried by abundant cord blood beta clonotypes; a weaker similar trend was observed in young adult naive repertoires, while no such trend was observed in memory repertoires. Recombination models systematically underestimated out-of-frame TCR alpha sharing in monozygotic twins but agreed with sharing between unrelated individuals. Invariant T cells such as MAIT and iNKT could partly confound zero-insertion analyses, though diverse VJ usage argued against this for most clonotypes. Compared with coincidental sharing between unrelated individuals, out-of-frame TCR alpha sequences shared between twins showed an excess of sequences with low generation probability. Because the same donors could not be followed over many years, conclusions were based on cross-sectional statistical analysis.

Libraries were built with 5' RACE. The sequencer was an Illumina HiSeq 2000. Template switching introduced a universal primer binding site; the final cDNA contained a unique molecular identifier, enabling accurate counting of TCR cDNA molecules. First-strand cDNA for TCR alpha and beta chains was synthesized from specific primers in the conserved constant-segment region. To control for contamination, every cDNA library was double barcoded, receiving both a SMART-Mk sample barcode and Illumina barcodes. TruSeq adapter sequences, together with Illumina sample barcodes, were added in two successive PCR steps. The Illumina HiSeq platform was used with custom primers to sequence TCR alpha and beta cDNA libraries. On the authors' methods: Unique molecular identifiers were extracted from raw reads with MiGEC, and CDR3 positions were determined with MiXCR. Recombination models were inferred per individual with the repgenHMM and IGoR tools using an EM algorithm. The analysis of shared clonotypes was done with the tcR package in R, with sharing normalized by the product of cloneset sizes. To study raw recombination without the effects of thymic and clonal selection, out-of-frame nonproductive sequences were analyzed. Clones were called with MiXCR by TCRdb after fastp trimmed the public reads at Q25, and only in-frame beta chains were retained. Each record represents a unique CDR3 protein, reported with the most common genes and DNA among its rows. Clone size and V and J calls follow TCRdb, not the original study. The sample table contains around 1.7 million distinct CDR3 sequences; only one count was recorded for about 30% of them. The top ten clonotypes cover about 0.27% of the sample.

Unmatched junction bases come to 5, with V trimmed by 6 bases and J by 0 bases. CDR1 and CDR2, looked up from the germline V gene (reference sequence), are DFQATT and SNEGSKA. Taken from cysteine to phenylalanine, the CDR3 has 15 residues. Only the CDR3 DNA stays, 45 bases, in frame from base 1. All donors were healthy Caucasians. The chain is assembled from TRBV20-1 and TRBJ2-1, with TRBD2 matching 10 junction bases. The sample comprised cord blood. The TCR sequence derives from a newborn girl in good health. DNA sequence: TGCAGTGCCGTTAGCGGGGGGAGCTCCTACAATGAGCAGTTCTTC. This codes for CSAVSGGSSYNEQFF.